This T cell receptor (beta chain) was profiled in a study of blood T cells in healthy people across ages. About this clonotype: Its antigen is not identified.

With V trimmed by 0 bases and J by 4 bases, 9 bases remained unmatched. The CDR3 has 16 residues. Per the germline V gene, CDR1 is DFQATT and CDR2 is SNEGSKA (reference sequence). Together with a sample-barcoded 5' primer, a J-beta primer mix was included in a second PCR lasting about 7 to 11 cycles. Every cDNA molecule carried a tag from a template-switch adaptor bearing 12 random nucleotides. MiXCR was run by TCRdb on the 5' RACE reads, yielding one entry per CDR3 protein. The sample shows some 1,500,000 distinct CDR3 sequences, approximately 43% of them seen only once. Findings and limits, study-wide: Among T cells, TCR beta diversity per million cells dropped roughly linearly as age rose.

The TCR was taken from a woman younger than 35 in good health. Input material: blood. The V gene is TRBV20-1, the J gene TRBJ2-1; the match to TRBD2 covers 7 bases. The CDR3 region is CSARDPRAGPYNEQFF. CDR3 in DNA: TGCAGTGCTAGAGACCCGCGAGCGGGACCTTACAATGAGCAGTTCTTC.